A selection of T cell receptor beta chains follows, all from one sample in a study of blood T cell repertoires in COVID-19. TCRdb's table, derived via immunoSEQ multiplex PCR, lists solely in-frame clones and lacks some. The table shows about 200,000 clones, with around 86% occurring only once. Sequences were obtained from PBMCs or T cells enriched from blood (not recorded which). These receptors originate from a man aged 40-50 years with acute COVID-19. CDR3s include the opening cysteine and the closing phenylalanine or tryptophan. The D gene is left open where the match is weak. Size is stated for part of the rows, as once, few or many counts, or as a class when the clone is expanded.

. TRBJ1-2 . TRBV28 CASSFLGYYGYTF TGTGCCAGCAGTTTTTTGGGCTACTATGGCTACACCTTC
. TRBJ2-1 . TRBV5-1 CASSPQGLSSYNEQFF TGCGCCAGCAGCCCACAAGGACTTAGCTCCTACAATGAGCAGTTCTTC
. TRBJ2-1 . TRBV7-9 CASSLIGGSSYNEQFF TGTGCCAGCAGCCTAATCGGAGGGAGTTCCTACAATGAGCAGTTCTTC
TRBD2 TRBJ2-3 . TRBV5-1 CASSSSGRGDTQYF TGCGCCAGCAGCTCTAGCGGGAGGGGGGATACGCAGTATTTT
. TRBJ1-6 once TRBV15 CATSRDFSTGPSSPLHF TGTGCCACCAGCAGAGATTTTTCGACAGGCCCTTCATCACCCCTCCACTTT
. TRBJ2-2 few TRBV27 CASSRTGWTGELFF TGTGCCAGCAGTCGGACGGGGTGGACCGGGGAGCTGTTTTTT
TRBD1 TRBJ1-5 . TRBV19 CASSGTAYSNQPQHF TGTGCCAGTAGTGGGACAGCTTATAGCAATCAGCCCCAGCATTTT
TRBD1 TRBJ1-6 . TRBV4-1 CASKGQGYYNSPLHF TGCGCCAGCAAGGGACAGGGCTACTATAATTCACCCCTCCACTTT
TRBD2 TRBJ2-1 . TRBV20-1 CSASQRTSGEKFF TGCAGTGCTAGTCAACGGACTAGCGGAGAGAAGTTCTTC
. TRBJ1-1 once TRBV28 CASSLTSRDYTEAFF TGTGCCAGCAGTTTAACTTCCAGGGATTACACTGAAGCTTTCTTT
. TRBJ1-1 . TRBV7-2 CASSLEIGGTEAFF TGTGCCAGCAGCTTAGAAATAGGCGGCACTGAAGCTTTCTTT
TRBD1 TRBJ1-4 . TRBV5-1 CASSMGGQGREKLFF TGCGCCAGCAGCATGGGGGGACAGGGAAGGGAAAAACTGTTTTTT
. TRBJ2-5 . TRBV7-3 CASSSGTGETQYF TGTGCCAGCAGCTCAGGCACCGGAGAGACCCAGTACTTC
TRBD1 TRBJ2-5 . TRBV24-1 CATSEGKGQRKTQYF TGTGCCACCAGTGAAGGCAAGGGACAGAGAAAGACCCAGTACTTC
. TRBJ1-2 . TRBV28 CASSLPQQNNYGYTF TGTGCCAGCAGTTTACCCCAACAGAATAACTATGGCTACACCTTC
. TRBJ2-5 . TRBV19 CASSMRETQYF TGTGCCAGTAGTATGAGAGAGACCCAGTACTTC
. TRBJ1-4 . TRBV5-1 CASSWSGRSNEKLFF TGCGCCAGCAGCTGGAGCGGGCGGAGTAATGAAAAACTGTTTTTT
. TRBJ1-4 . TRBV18 CASSPRQWEKLFF TGTGCCAGCTCACCAAGACAGTGGGAAAAACTGTTTTTT
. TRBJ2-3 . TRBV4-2 CASSQDVGYTDTQYF TGTGCCAGCAGCCAAGATGTCGGGTACACAGATACGCAGTATTTT
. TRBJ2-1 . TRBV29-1 CSVEGGNEQFF TGCAGCGTTGAAGGAGGTAATGAGCAGTTCTTC
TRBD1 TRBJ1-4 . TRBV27 CASSLDRENEKLFF TGTGCCAGCAGTTTGGACAGGGAAAATGAAAAACTGTTTTTT
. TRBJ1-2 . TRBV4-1 CASSQASPDGQGYYGYTF TGCGCCAGCAGCCAAGCTTCCCCGGATGGGCAGGGATATTATGGCTACACCTTC
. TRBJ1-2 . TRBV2 CASSGGGSSYGYTF TGTGCCAGCAGTGGAGGGGGATCGAGCTATGGCTACACCTTC
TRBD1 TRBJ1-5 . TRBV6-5 CASRGTGGGQPQHF TGTGCCAGCAGGGGTACAGGGGGCGGTCAGCCCCAGCATTTT
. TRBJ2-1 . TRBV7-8 CASSTRTTKYNEQFF TGTGCCAGCAGCACCCGGACTACCAAATACAATGAGCAGTTCTTC
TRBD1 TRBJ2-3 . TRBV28 CASSPGQGPFFDTQYF TGTGCCAGCAGCCCAGGACAGGGGCCGTTTTTCGATACGCAGTATTTT
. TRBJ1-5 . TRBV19 CASSMGIKGTHSNQPQHF TGTGCCAGTAGTATGGGGATCAAAGGGACTCATAGCAATCAGCCCCAGCATTTT
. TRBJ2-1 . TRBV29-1 CSVNPLAEEQFF TGCAGCGTGAACCCCTTAGCGGAGGAGCAGTTCTTC
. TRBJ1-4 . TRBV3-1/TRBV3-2 CASSQGRDSTNEKLFF TGTGCCAGCAGCCAAGGCCGGGATTCAACTAATGAAAAACTGTTTTTT
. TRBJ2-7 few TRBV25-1 CASTGDFSYEQYF TGTGCCAGCACGGGGGACTTCTCCTACGAGCAGTACTTC
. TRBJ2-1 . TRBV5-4 CASSVPGGRAYNEQFF TGTGCCAGCAGCGTGCCCGGGGGAAGGGCGTACAATGAGCAGTTCTTC
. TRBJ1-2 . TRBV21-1 CASSKEGGAQITDGYTF TGTGCCAGCAGCAAAGAAGGGGGCGCGCAGATCACTGATGGCTACACCTTC
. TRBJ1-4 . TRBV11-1 CASSLGGTTNEKLFF TGTGCCAGCAGCTTAGGCGGGACAACTAATGAAAAACTGTTTTTT
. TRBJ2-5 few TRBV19 CASSSGDLETQYF TGTGCCAGTAGCTCAGGGGATTTGGAGACCCAGTACTTC
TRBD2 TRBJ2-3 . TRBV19 CASRREDGTDTQYF TGTGCCAGTCGACGGGAGGATGGGACAGATACGCAGTATTTT
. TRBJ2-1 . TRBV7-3 CASSLGSMDNEQFF TGTGCCAGCAGCTTGGGCTCTATGGACAATGAGCAGTTCTTC
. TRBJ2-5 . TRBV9 CASSVDPSVETQYF TGTGCCAGCAGCGTAGACCCTAGCGTGGAGACCCAGTACTTC
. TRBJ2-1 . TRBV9 CASSAETGANEQFF TGTGCCAGCAGCGCCGAGACAGGAGCCAATGAGCAGTTCTTC
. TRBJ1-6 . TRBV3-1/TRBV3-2 CASSQRDIGNSPLHF TGTGCCAGCAGCCAAAGGGACATCGGGAATTCACCCCTCCACTTT
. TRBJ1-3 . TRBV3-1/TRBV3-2 CASSRQTGVSGNTIYF TGTGCCAGCAGCCGTCAAACAGGCGTCTCTGGAAACACCATATATTTT
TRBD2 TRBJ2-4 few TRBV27 CASKLAGGPLAKNIQYF TGTGCCAGCAAACTAGCGGGAGGGCCTCTAGCCAAAAACATTCAGTACTTC
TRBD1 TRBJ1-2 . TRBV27 CASSTTGKGDRLYGYTF TGTGCCAGCAGCACCACGGGAAAAGGGGACAGACTCTATGGCTACACCTTC
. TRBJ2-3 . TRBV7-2 CASSFPGVTDTQYF TGTGCCAGCAGCTTCCCGGGAGTGACAGATACGCAGTATTTT
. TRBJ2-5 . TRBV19 CASSMRYQETQYF TGTGCCAGTAGCATGAGATACCAAGAGACCCAGTACTTC
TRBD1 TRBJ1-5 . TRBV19 CASSIDLQGAQPQHF TGTGCCAGTAGTATAGATCTACAGGGGGCGCAGCCCCAGCATTTT
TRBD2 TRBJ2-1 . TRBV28 CASSLPTSGGINEQFF TGTGCCAGCAGTTTACCGACTAGCGGGGGAATCAATGAGCAGTTCTTC
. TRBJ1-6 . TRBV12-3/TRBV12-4 CASSLTDDSPLHF TGTGCCAGCAGTTTAACAGACGATTCACCCCTCCACTTT
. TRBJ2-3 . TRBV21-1 CASNPTIGPDTQYF TGTGCCAGCAACCCCACGATTGGGCCAGATACGCAGTATTTT
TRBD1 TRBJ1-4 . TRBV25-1 CASSPPWQGDEKLFF TGTGCCAGCAGTCCCCCCTGGCAGGGGGATGAAAAACTGTTTTTT
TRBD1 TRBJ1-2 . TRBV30 CAWTKGAFLLGYGYTF TGTGCCTGGACGAAGGGGGCCTTTCTCTTGGGCTATGGCTACACCTTC